Listed here are 15 T cell receptor beta chains from one sample, sequenced in a study of T cell repertoires in cytomegalovirus infection. TCRdb called the reads again in MiXCR, with one record for every CDR3 protein. The sample lists about 320,000 distinct CDR3 sequences; around 9.5% were seen once. Sequencing was carried out using PBMCs. These receptors came from a human donor in good health (CMV status not recorded). Some clones in this sample may be carry-over from other donors' samples.

At least ten counts were recorded for this clonotype. The V call is TRBV7-9, the J call TRBJ1-6; possibly TRBD1 for D (6 bases). The CDR3 spans 14 residues. V dropped 5 bases and J dropped 9 bases, with 14 bases sitting between them. Germline CDR1 and CDR2: SEHNR and FQNEAQ (reference sequence). The CDR3 DNA sequence: TGTGCCAGCAGCCCTAATAACAGGGCTTCACCCCTCCACTTT. Residues: CASSPNNRASPLHF.

CDR3 in amino acids: CASSPLGGTASSYEQYF. The CDR3 bases are TGTGCCAGCAGCCCCCTTGGGGGGACAGCGAGCTCCTACGAGCAGTACTTC. This rearrangement joins TRBV5-4 to TRBJ2-7; possible D gene TRBD1, 7 bases. V lost 4 bases, J lost 0 bases, and 20 bases lay in between. The CDR3 sequence is 17 residues long. Germline CDR1 and CDR2: SGHNT and YYREEE (reference sequence).

This chain connects TRBV18 to TRBJ2-7; 8 nucleotides align to TRBD1. The CDR3 runs to 15 residues. The V and J ends lost 6 bases and 1 base, in that order; junction bases with no gene match: 8. Germline values: CDR1 KGHSH, CDR2 LQKENI. Here the CDR3 reads CASSPGQGASYEQYF. In DNA, the CDR3 is TGTGCCAGCTCCCCCGGGCAGGGGGCTTCCTACGAGCAGTACTTC.

This clonotype was found many times. V usage is TRBV4-3 and J usage is TRBJ2-1; a possible D gene is TRBD1 (5 bases). Between the trimmed V and J ends, which lost 0 bases and 5 bases, there was a span of 14 bases. The germline V gene encodes CDR1 LGHNA and CDR2 YSLEER. The CDR3 is 16 residues long. The CDR3 loop is CASSQDSQGPDNEQFF. In DNA, the CDR3 is TGCGCCAGCAGCCAAGATTCGCAGGGCCCCGACAATGAGCAGTTCTTC.

This clonotype was counted many times. The chain combines TRBV2 with TRBJ1-5; 7 bases map to TRBD1. With V trimmed by 5 bases and J by 0 bases, 10 bases remained unmatched. The CDR3 consists of 17 residues. Germline CDR1 is SNHLY and CDR2 is FYNNEI. CDR3 region: CASSKTGRGLSNQPQHF. DNA of the CDR3: TGTGCCAGCAGTAAAACAGGGAGGGGGCTTAGCAATCAGCCCCAGCATTTT.

The gene calls are TRBV2 and TRBJ1-5; 9 positions match TRBD1. V shed 6 bases, J shed 0 bases, and the junction held 12 bases outside the gene matches. Per the germline V gene, CDR1 is SNHLY and CDR2 is FYNNEI. There are 18 residues in the CDR3. CDR3 bases: TGTGCCAGCAGACCTCTAGAGGACAGGGGATTTAGCAATCAGCCCCAGCATTTT. Translating gives CASRPLEDRGFSNQPQHF.

This clonotype appeared many times. The chain carries TRBV6-1 and TRBJ1-3; weak D call: TRBD1 (5 bases). CDR1 and CDR2 (germline): MNHNS, SASEGT. The V end lost 0 bases, the J end lost 0 bases, and 9 bases lay between the germline ends. The CDR3 loop spans 16 amino acids. The CDR3 loop reads CASSEAGLYSGNTIYF. The CDR3 bases are TGTGCCAGCAGTGAAGCGGGACTGTACTCTGGAAACACCATATATTTT.

This clonotype has only a few counts. The chain joins TRBV6-8 to TRBJ1-1; 7 positions agree with TRBD1. J was trimmed by 4 bases and V by 4 bases; bases with no gene match: 9. The CDR3 extends over 15 amino acids. In germline, CDR1 is MNHGY, CDR2 SAAAGT. CDR3 bases: TGTGCCAGCAGTTGGGGGACAGCCGTTGGCACTGAAGCTTTCTTT. It yields the protein CASSWGTAVGTEAFF.

CDR3 residues: CASSPARTSDLSGANVLTF. DNA for the CDR3: TGTGCCAGCAGCCCCGCCCGAACATCCGATCTATCTGGGGCCAACGTCCTGACTTTC. The rearrangement uses TRBV27 and TRBJ2-6, with D hard to call. This CDR3 is 19 amino acids long. V was cut by 6 bases and J by 1 base, with 22 bases left in between. Germline CDR1 MNHEY, CDR2 SMNVEV (reference sequence).

This clonotype was observed many times. The gene calls are TRBV6-8 and TRBJ1-6; 7 bases line up with TRBD1. V shed 2 bases, J shed 6 bases, and the junction held 10 bases outside the gene matches. The CDR3 is made up of 17 amino acids. Germline CDR1 and CDR2: MNHGY and SAAAGT. DNA for the CDR3: TGTGCCAGCAGTTACGCTCCGCATGGGACAGCTAATTCACCCCTCCACTTT. Encoded protein: CASSYAPHGTANSPLHF.

This clonotype was recorded a few times. The chain uses TRBV5-4 and TRBJ2-1; unclear D gene. Looked up from germline, CDR1 is SGHNT and CDR2 is YYREEE (reference sequence). Trimming shortened V by 2 bases and J by 10 bases, and 13 bases separated the two germline ends. The CDR3 has 13 residues. CDR3 sequence: CASSLILREEQFF. CDR3 coding DNA: TGTGCCAGCAGCTTAATACTACGAGAGGAGCAGTTCTTC.

The chain is built from TRBV20-1 and TRBJ2-5, with 7 bases aligning to TRBD2. In germline, CDR1 is DFQATT, CDR2 SNEGSKA (reference sequence). Trimming cost V 0 bases and J 7 bases; bases outside gene matches: 17. The CDR3 has 17 amino acids. In DNA form, the CDR3 reads TGCAGTGCTAGAGATTGGGGTGGAAGGGGACTAAGAGGGACCCAGTACTTC. The encoded protein is CSARDWGGRGLRGTQYF.

This clonotype was seen more than once but under ten times. DNA for the CDR3: TGTGCCATCAGTGAAAGGCCCGGGAGCACAGATACGCAGTATTTT. Translating it yields CAISERPGSTDTQYF. V gene TRBV10-3 combines with J gene TRBJ2-3; no definite D call. The V and J ends lost 3 bases and 0 bases respectively, with 10 bases between them. The CDR3 runs 15 residues. Germline CDR1 is ENHRY and CDR2 is SYGVKD.

The table lists this clonotype with a few counts. The genes are TRBV19 and TRBJ2-1; 12 positions match TRBD2. From germline, CDR1 is LNHDA and CDR2 SQIVND (reference sequence). V was pared by 4 bases and J by 0 bases, with 7 bases of the junction left unmatched. The CDR3 runs to 18 residues. The CDR3: CASSTGLAGISSYNEQFF. DNA for the CDR3: TGTGCCAGTAGTACAGGACTAGCGGGAATCAGCTCCTACAATGAGCAGTTCTTC.

This clonotype came up a few times. The rearrangement links TRBV6-2 or TRBV6-3 to TRBJ2-4; the D gene is possibly TRBD2 (5 bases). The CDR3 totals 17 residues. The V and J ends lost 8 bases and 2 bases respectively, with 22 bases between them. CDR1 is MNHEY and CDR2 is SVGEGT in the germline V gene. In nucleotides, the CDR3 is TGTGCCAGCCCGGGAAAGGAGACCAGTATCACCAAAAACATTCAGTACTTC. This codes for CASPGKETSITKNIQYF.